The source of this T cell receptor (beta chain) is a study of tumor-infiltrating lymphocytes in primary liver carcinoma. This CDR3 has 13 residues. Trimming took off 7 bases at V and 4 bases at J, with 11 bases between the two ends. General study results and limits: The study found tumor-adjacent and tumor-blood pairs overlapped less than tumor region pairs.

As concerns this clonotype: Its antigen is not identified.

Joint extraction of RNA and DNA used roughly 20-32 mg of bulk tissue that was unsorted. A primer in the constant region served to generate TCR beta cDNA from approximately 460 ng of total RNA. It was through three nested multiplex PCR rounds of slightly modified ARM-PCR that TCR beta libraries arose. The first two PCR rounds, approximately 10 cycles each, used TRBV1-TRBV30 forward primers and a C-beta reverse primer. TCRdb analysed the multiplex PCR reads with MiXCR anew, one entry per CDR3 protein. The table includes around 100,000 distinct CDR3 sequences, around two thirds detected once. The rearrangement links TRBV12-3 or TRBV12-4 to TRBJ1-5, with D unclear. The sequence came from a woman in her sixties or seventies with primary liver carcinoma and hepatitis B virus infection. The specimen sequenced was liver tumor tissue from sampling region 2. Subset in this sample: tumor region T2, inferior pole. The CDR3 bases are TGTGCCAGCAATATAGTAGGAAATCAGCCCCAGCATTTT. It translates to CASNIVGNQPQHF.